This T cell receptor beta chain was retrieved from a study of cytomegalovirus exposure and HLA in healthy donors. Regarding donors, all were healthy bone marrow donors. The PCR had 60 Vbeta and 13 Jbeta primers. The data were produced by immunoSEQ multiplex PCR, yet TCRdb's version contains in-frame clones alone and is incomplete. There are 130,000 to 150,000 clones in the sample; about 78% occur only once, and approximately 6.2% lies in the top ten. The trim removed 6 bases at V and 3 bases at J, leaving 9 bases unmatched. This CDR3 spans 14 amino acids. Looked up from germline, CDR1 is SQVTM and CDR2 is ANQGSEA. As for this clone: The antigen is not known.

Overall study results and limits: Relative to equally common others, HLA-associated TCR beta chains showed greater clonal expansion in a later analysis. Presence/absence analyses assumed roughly uniform sequencing depth across donors, which may not hold.

This TCR derives from a middle-aged man in good health and CMV-seropositive. The material sequenced was PBMCs. The rearrangement uses TRBV29-1 and TRBJ2-7; TRBD1 agrees at 9 bases. This CDR3 is CSVNPGQGGYEQYF. DNA of the CDR3: TGCAGCGTCAATCCGGGACAGGGAGGCTACGAGCAGTACTTC.